This is a list of T cell receptor beta chains from one sample in a study of CD8+ T cells in alopecia areata. Method: immunoSEQ multiplex PCR; TCRdb's copy keeps in-frame clones and lacks some. The data show about 140,000 clones, roughly 86% seen once. The material was CD8+ T cells sorted from blood, obtained at week 4, from a patient treated with tofacitinib. All receptors derive from a human donor with alopecia areata. The CDR3 runs from the conserved cysteine through the conserved F or W. The D gene is left open where the match is weak. Not every row has a clone size; where given, it reads once, few, many or a size class.

clone_size,j_call,d_call,v_call,cdr3_length,cdr3_nt,cdr3_aa
.,TRBJ2-7,.,TRBV7-9,16,TGTGCCAGCAGCTCCACTCAGGGTGGAGGGGCCTACGAGCAGTACTTC,CASSSTQGGGAYEQYF
.,TRBJ2-6,.,TRBV5-4,17,TGTGCCAGCAGCTTGGGGGCGGGCTGGGAAGGGGCCAACGTCCTGACTTTC,CASSLGAGWEGANVLTF
.,TRBJ2-2,.,TRBV6-5,14,TGTGCCAGCAGTTACTCGAGTGGATCCGGGGAGCTGTTTTTT,CASSYSSGSGELFF
.,TRBJ1-1,.,TRBV29-1,10,TGCAGCGTCGGGGGGGGCGAAGCTTTCTTT,CSVGGGEAFF
.,TRBJ2-6,TRBD1,TRBV29-1,14,TGCAGCGCGGGACAGGTCTCTGGGGCCAACGTCCTGACTTTC,CSAGQVSGANVLTF
.,TRBJ2-2,.,TRBV2,13,TGTGCCAGCAGGGACTCCCCCACTGGGGAGCTGTTTTTT,CASRDSPTGELFF
.,TRBJ2-5,.,TRBV6-5,11,TGTGCCAGCGGGCCAGGCGGGACCCAGTACTTC,CASGPGGTQYF
.,TRBJ2-3,TRBD2,TRBV7-9,12,TGTGCCAACGAGCGGGACCCAGATACGCAGTATTTT,CANERDPDTQYF
.,TRBJ2-7,.,TRBV7-9,14,TGTGCCAGCAGCTTAGAAGGGGGGCTCCACGAGCAGTACTTC,CASSLEGGLHEQYF
.,TRBJ2-7,TRBD2,TRBV29-1,14,TGCAGCGTTGATAGCGGGAGGGAGGCCTACGAGCAGTACTTC,CSVDSGREAYEQYF
.,TRBJ2-3,TRBD2,TRBV6-6,16,TGTGCCAGCTGTTTCGGACTAGCGGCGAATACAGATACGCAGTATTTT,CASCFGLAANTDTQYF
.,TRBJ2-7,.,TRBV19,11,TGTGCCAGTATTTGGGGAAACGAGCAGTACTTC,CASIWGNEQYF
once,TRBJ2-7,.,TRBV27,11,TGTGCCAGCAGTTCAAGCTACGAGCAGTACTTC,CASSSSYEQYF
.,TRBJ2-2,.,TRBV30,11,TGTGCCTGGAGTGTAGCCGGGGAGCTGTTTTTT,CAWSVAGELFF
.,TRBJ2-2,.,TRBV5-4,16,TGTGCCAGCAGCCCGATGTTGGGGGGCTTTACCGGGGAGCTGTTTTTT,CASSPMLGGFTGELFF
.,TRBJ1-5,.,TRBV19,13,TGTGCCAGTAGTATACTGCCTAATCAGCCCCAGCATTTT,CASSILPNQPQHF
.,TRBJ1-5,.,TRBV27,12,TGTGCCAGCAGTCGGGGCAATCAGCCCCAGCATTTT,CASSRGNQPQHF
few,TRBJ2-1,.,TRBV4-1,16,TGCGCCAGCAGCCAACAGGAGGGCCCGTCCTACAATGAGCAGTTCTTC,CASSQQEGPSYNEQFF
few,TRBJ2-7,TRBD1,TRBV10-2,15,TGCGCCAGCAGTGATCGACAGGGTGACTCCTACGAGCAGTACTTC,CASSDRQGDSYEQYF
.,TRBJ1-1,.,TRBV6-6,15,TGTGCCAGCAGTTACTCGCGGGAAATGAACACTGAAGCTTTCTTT,CASSYSREMNTEAFF
.,TRBJ2-2,.,TRBV29-1,12,TGCAGCTCCCTATCTGGAACCGGGGAGCTGTTTTTT,CSSLSGTGELFF
few,TRBJ1-5,.,TRBV6-5,14,TGTGCCAGCAGTGATGGGGGAGGAGGTCAGCCCCAGCATTTT,CASSDGGGGQPQHF
.,TRBJ2-7,.,TRBV29-1,11,TGCAGCGTTCGGACAGACTACGAGCAGTACTTC,CSVRTDYEQYF
.,TRBJ2-1,.,TRBV4-1,15,TGCGCCAGCAGCCCTGATGACTTCGCTCGCAATGAGCAGTTCTTC,CASSPDDFARNEQFF
once,TRBJ2-7,TRBD1,TRBV7-9,16,TGTGCCAGCAGCTCCGGACAGGGGGCTTCTTCCTACGAGCAGTACTTC,CASSSGQGASSYEQYF
.,TRBJ1-2,.,TRBV6-5,13,TGTGCCAGCAGTTTCACTTTAAACTATGGCTACACCTTC,CASSFTLNYGYTF
.,TRBJ1-1,.,TRBV6-1,15,TGTGCCAGCAGTGACCCTTGGGCAGGCAACACTGAAGCTTTCTTT,CASSDPWAGNTEAFF
once,TRBJ2-6,.,TRBV6-1,15,TGTGCCAGCAGTGAGTTTCCCTCTGGGGCCAACGTCCTGACTTTC,CASSEFPSGANVLTF